This is a list of T cell receptor beta chains from one sample in a study of T cells in Graves' hyperthyroidism and ophthalmopathy. TCRdb redid the calling of the multiplex PCR reads with MiXCR, one entry per CDR3 protein. This table holds around 300,000 distinct CDR3 sequences, approximately 12% found once. Sample: blood. The receptors here all came from a woman aged 25 to 39 with Graves' hyperthyroidism that later progressed to Graves' ophthalmopathy. Each CDR3 is given with its conserved first and last residue. A D gene is named only where the DNA matches it firmly. Part of the rows lack a size; the others show once, few, many or a class for expanded clones.

.	many	TRBV7-3	TRBJ2-1	CASSLRGNEQFF	TGTGCCAGCAGCTTAAGAGGCAATGAGCAGTTCTTC
.	.	TRBV5-1	TRBJ2-1	CASSTTGFDSYNEQFF	TGTGCCAGCAGCACCACAGGGTTTGATTCCTACAATGAGCAGTTCTTC
.	few	TRBV5-6	TRBJ1-1	CASSFFSLTTEAFF	TGTGCCAGCAGCTTTTTTTCCCTAACGACTGAAGCTTTCTTT
TRBD2	.	TRBV9	TRBJ2-7	CASSATGLAGVEYEQYF	TGTGCCAGCAGCGCCACGGGACTAGCGGGAGTTGAATACGAGCAGTACTTC
.	many	TRBV5-5	TRBJ2-7	CASSPSGTHYEQYF	TGTGCCAGCAGCCCCTCCGGGACACACTACGAGCAGTACTTC
TRBD2	many	TRBV20-1	TRBJ2-3	CSAIRSAGGTDTQYF	TGCAGTGCTATAAGATCAGCGGGAGGCACAGATACGCAGTATTTT
TRBD2	few	TRBV4-3	TRBJ2-1	CASSRAGVYNEQFF	TGCGCCAGCAGCCGTGCGGGGGTTTACAATGAGCAGTTCTTC
TRBD2	.	TRBV5-4	TRBJ2-5	CASSPAGGETQYF	TGTGCCAGCAGCCCGGCGGGGGGAGAGACCCAGTACTTC
TRBD2	many	TRBV7-9	TRBJ2-7	CASSLTGGRIHEQYF	TGTGCCAGCAGCTTAACTGGCGGGAGGATACACGAGCAGTACTTC
.	few	TRBV19	TRBJ1-5	CASSNGQLNDQPQHF	TGTGCCAGTAGTAATGGACAGCTGAACGATCAGCCCCAGCATTTT
.	many	TRBV28	TRBJ2-1	CASSSGTAKYNEQFF	TGTGCCAGCAGTTCCGGGACGGCTAAATACAATGAGCAGTTCTTC
.	many	TRBV7-2	TRBJ2-7	CASSTRDSPYEQYF	TGTGCCAGCAGCACCCGGGACTCCCCCTACGAGCAGTACTTC
.	many	TRBV27	TRBJ2-7	CASSFQHSYEQYF	TGTGCCAGCAGTTTTCAGCACTCCTACGAGCAGTACTTC
TRBD2	many	TRBV20-1	TRBJ2-1	CSARDRRTSGRAKEQFF	TGCAGTGCTAGAGATCGTAGGACTAGCGGGAGGGCCAAGGAGCAGTTCTTC
.	few	TRBV6-2/TRBV6-3	TRBJ1-5	CASSTRTDTSNQPQHF	TGTGCCAGCAGTACCCGGACAGATACGAGCAATCAGCCCCAGCATTTT
.	many	TRBV11-2	TRBJ2-7	CASSQWTSAIGTYEQYF	TGTGCCAGCAGCCAATGGACTTCAGCGATCGGAACCTACGAGCAGTACTTC
TRBD1	many	TRBV7-9	TRBJ1-4	CASSPGTGTENEKLFF	TGTGCCAGCAGCCCAGGAACCGGGACAGAAAATGAAAAACTGTTTTTT
.	many	TRBV12-3/TRBV12-4	TRBJ1-1	CASRPAGVAEAFF	TGTGCCAGCAGACCAGCAGGGGTGGCTGAAGCTTTCTTT
.	once	TRBV11-2	TRBJ1-1	CASSLTPTSEAFF	TGTGCCAGCAGCTTGACACCAACCTCTGAAGCTTTCTTT
TRBD1	many	TRBV30	TRBJ2-7	CAWRQGVSYEQYF	TGTGCCTGGAGGCAGGGGGTTTCCTACGAGCAGTACTTC
.	many	TRBV24-1	TRBJ2-3	CATSDIFTDTQYF	TGTGCCACCAGTGATATCTTCACAGATACGCAGTATTTT
TRBD2	many	TRBV27	TRBJ2-1	CASTKPGLAGDEQFF	TGTGCCAGCACCAAACCGGGACTAGCGGGTGATGAGCAGTTCTTC
.	many	TRBV7-9	TRBJ2-1	CASSPLIDFYNEQFF	TGTGCCAGCAGCCCGCTTATCGACTTCTACAATGAGCAGTTCTTC
TRBD1	few	TRBV7-3	TRBJ2-2	CASSLGTGGNTGELFF	TGTGCCAGCAGCTTGGGGACAGGGGGCAACACCGGGGAGCTGTTTTTT